The rows below give T cell receptor beta chains drawn from one sample of a study of somatic mutations in cytotoxic T cells in rheumatoid arthritis. Clones were sequenced by immunoSEQ multiplex PCR, and TCRdb holds only the in-frame ones, with some missing. Of 15,000 to 20,000 clones in the sample, 75% to 90% were seen once. The sample taken for sequencing was CD8+ T cells sorted from blood. The receptors here all came from an adult with rheumatoid arthritis. The CDR3 runs from the conserved cysteine through the conserved F or W. D genes are given only for firm matches. Some rows mark clone size as missing; the rest say once, few, many or name a class of expanded clone.

size: .
D: .
V: TRBV9
J: TRBJ2-5
DNA: TGTGCCAGCACCGGGACTCCTCTGGGAGAGACCCAGTACTTC
CDR3: CASTGTPLGETQYF

size: few
D: .
V: TRBV30
J: TRBJ1-5
DNA: TGTGCCTGGAGTGTTTGGGTGGATCAGCCCCAGCATTTT
CDR3: CAWSVWVDQPQHF

size: once
D: .
V: TRBV11-2
J: TRBJ2-5
DNA: TGTGCCAGCATCGATCATCGGGGGTCCCAAGAGACCCAGTACTTC
CDR3: CASIDHRGSQETQYF

size: .
D: .
V: TRBV5-1
J: TRBJ1-1
DNA: TGCGCCAGCAGCTTGGCCGGGGGGGCAATGAACACTGAAGCTTTCTTT
CDR3: CASSLAGGAMNTEAFF

size: medium-sized
D: .
V: TRBV29-1
J: TRBJ2-7
DNA: TGCAGCGTGGAGCAAAACCCGTCAGGGTCGGACGAGCAGTACTTC
CDR3: CSVEQNPSGSDEQYF

size: .
D: TRBD2
V: TRBV19
J: TRBJ2-1
DNA: TGTGCCAGTAGTATAGCATCCTCGGGGGGGAATGAGCAGTTCTTC
CDR3: CASSIASSGGNEQFF

size: .
D: .
V: TRBV29-1
J: TRBJ2-1
DNA: TGCAGCGTTGAAAACTACAATGAGCAGTTCTTC
CDR3: CSVENYNEQFF

size: once
D: .
V: TRBV28
J: TRBJ1-6
DNA: TGTGCCAGCAGGACGGAGGGGTCCCCTTATAATTCACCCCTCCACTTT
CDR3: CASRTEGSPYNSPLHF

size: .
D: .
V: TRBV27
J: TRBJ2-7
DNA: TGTGCCAGCAGTTACAGGAGAACCTACGAGCAGTACTTC
CDR3: CASSYRRTYEQYF

size: .
D: TRBD2
V: TRBV28
J: TRBJ2-3
DNA: TGTGCCAGCAGAGGGGTAACTAGCGCTCGGGGTACGCAGTATTTT
CDR3: CASRGVTSARGTQYF

size: once
D: TRBD2
V: TRBV9
J: TRBJ2-4
DNA: TGTGCCAGCAGCGTAGCGGGGGGGGAGAACATTCAGTACTTC
CDR3: CASSVAGGENIQYF

size: .
D: .
V: TRBV30
J: TRBJ1-1
DNA: TGTGCCTGGAGTTTCGGGGCGAACACTGAAGCTTTCTTT
CDR3: CAWSFGANTEAFF

size: .
D: .
V: TRBV10-2
J: TRBJ2-3
DNA: TGCGCCAGCTGGCCTCGACGGACGGGGGATACGCAGTATTTT
CDR3: CASWPRRTGDTQYF

size: .
D: .
V: TRBV18
J: TRBJ1-3
DNA: TGTGCCAGCTCACCACCGTTTTCAGGGTCATTTGGAAACACCATATATTTT
CDR3: CASSPPFSGSFGNTIYF

size: .
D: .
V: TRBV6-6
J: TRBJ1-4
DNA: TGTGCCAGCAGTTACATGCAGGCGGCTAATGAAAAACTGTTTTTT
CDR3: CASSYMQAANEKLFF

size: .
D: TRBD2
V: TRBV7-9
J: TRBJ2-1
DNA: TGTGCCAGCAGCTCCAGACTAGCGGGGTTCAATGAGCAGTTCTTC
CDR3: CASSSRLAGFNEQFF

size: .
D: TRBD2
V: TRBV28
J: TRBJ2-1
DNA: TGTGCCAGCAGCCATGGGACTAGCGGGGGGCCTTACAATGAGCAGTTCTTC
CDR3: CASSHGTSGGPYNEQFF

size: .
D: TRBD1
V: TRBV27
J: TRBJ2-6
DNA: TGTGCCAGCAGTTTGGGACAGGGGAACGGGGCCAACGTCCTGACTTTC
CDR3: CASSLGQGNGANVLTF

size: .
D: TRBD1
V: TRBV7-9
J: TRBJ1-4
DNA: TGTGCCAGCAGCTCTGACAGGGGCTTAAAAAAACTGTTTTTT
CDR3: CASSSDRGLKKLFF

size: .
D: .
V: TRBV20-1
J: TRBJ2-1
DNA: TGCAGTGCTTCTAATGAGCAGTTCTTC
CDR3: CSASNEQFF

size: once
D: TRBD1
V: TRBV27
J: TRBJ1-2
DNA: TGTGCCAGCAGCAAGGGACAGGGCTACACCTTC
CDR3: CASSKGQGYTF

size: .
D: .
V: TRBV12-5
J: TRBJ1-2
DNA: TGTGCTAGTGGTTTTAACAGGGCATATGGCTACACCTTC
CDR3: CASGFNRAYGYTF

size: .
D: .
V: TRBV5-1
J: TRBJ2-1
DNA: TGCGCCAGCAGTTACCGCAATGAGCAGTTCTTC
CDR3: CASSYRNEQFF

size: .
D: .
V: TRBV10-3
J: TRBJ1-6
DNA: TGTGCCATCAGTGAGTCGATAGAGTGGTTGAACTCCTATAATTCACCCCTCCACTTT
CDR3: CAISESIEWLNSYNSPLHF

size: .
D: TRBD2
V: TRBV7-9
J: TRBJ2-7
DNA: TGTGCCAGCAGCCCAACTAGCGGGGGGGCCGAGCAGTACTTC
CDR3: CASSPTSGGAEQYF

size: few
D: .
V: TRBV6-6
J: TRBJ1-2
DNA: TGTGCCATACGCAAGGGGGTTGATGGCTACACCTTC
CDR3: CAIRKGVDGYTF

size: .
D: .
V: TRBV7-9
J: TRBJ1-4
DNA: TGTGCCAGCAGCTTAGGAGGCAGACCTAATGAAAAACTGTTTTTT
CDR3: CASSLGGRPNEKLFF

size: .
D: .
V: TRBV29-1
J: TRBJ2-7
DNA: TGCAGCGTGCTCCTACCGGGACTTCCCTCCTACGAGCAGTACTTC
CDR3: CSVLLPGLPSYEQYF

size: .
D: TRBD1
V: TRBV9
J: TRBJ1-1
DNA: TGTGCCAGCAAGGGGGCGAACACTGAAGCTTTCTTT
CDR3: CASKGANTEAFF

size: .
D: TRBD2
V: TRBV13
J: TRBJ2-5
DNA: TGTGCCAGCAGCCCCGGACTAGCGGTCCAAGAGACCCAGTACTTC
CDR3: CASSPGLAVQETQYF

size: .
D: TRBD2
V: TRBV6-6
J: TRBJ2-3
DNA: TGTGCCAGCAGTTCCCTAGCGGACGATACGCAGTATTTT
CDR3: CASSSLADDTQYF

size: .
D: .
V: TRBV28
J: TRBJ2-7
DNA: TGTGCCAGCAGTTTCCCCGCCGGCTCCTACGAGCAGTACTTC
CDR3: CASSFPAGSYEQYF

size: .
D: .
V: TRBV5-4
J: TRBJ1-3
DNA: TGTGCCAGCAGCTTGGGGGGAGAGCCGAACACCATATATTTT
CDR3: CASSLGGEPNTIYF

size: .
D: .
V: TRBV14
J: TRBJ2-7
DNA: TGTGCCAGCAGCCAAGGAGGGTCCGAGCAGTACTTC
CDR3: CASSQGGSEQYF

size: .
D: .
V: TRBV5-1
J: TRBJ1-1
DNA: TGCGCCAGCAGCCTAAAGAACACTGAAGCTTTCTTT
CDR3: CASSLKNTEAFF

size: once
D: TRBD1
V: TRBV6-8
J: TRBJ1-2
DNA: TGTGCCAGCAGTAAGGGGACAGCCACACTCAACAGGTCTAACTATGGCTACACCTTC
CDR3: CASSKGTATLNRSNYGYTF

size: .
D: .
V: TRBV11-2
J: TRBJ1-6
DNA: TGTGCCAGCAGCTTAGGAGGGTTACCATCAAATTCACCCCTCCACTTT
CDR3: CASSLGGLPSNSPLHF

size: .
D: .
V: TRBV19
J: TRBJ1-3
DNA: TGTGCCAGTACCTCGACCGCGACCTCTGGAAACACCATATATTTT
CDR3: CASTSTATSGNTIYF

size: .
D: TRBD1
V: TRBV5-1
J: TRBJ2-2
DNA: TGCGCCAGCAGATCCGGGACAGGGGGCTCGGGGGAGCTGTTTTTT
CDR3: CASRSGTGGSGELFF

size: .
D: .
V: TRBV25-1
J: TRBJ1-1
DNA: TGTGCCACCCGGGGGGCTGAAGCTTTCTTT
CDR3: CATRGAEAFF

size: .
D: .
V: TRBV9
J: TRBJ2-7
DNA: TGTGCCAGCAGCGCGGTTCCTTACGAGCAGTACTTC
CDR3: CASSAVPYEQYF

size: .
D: .
V: TRBV27
J: TRBJ1-1
DNA: TGTGCCAGCTCGGGGGGCGGCACTGAAGCTTTCTTT
CDR3: CASSGGGTEAFF

size: once
D: TRBD1
V: TRBV11-2
J: TRBJ2-7
DNA: TGTGCCAGCAGCTTAGTAAGGGGGCGCGAGCAGTACTTC
CDR3: CASSLVRGREQYF

size: .
D: TRBD1
V: TRBV10-1
J: TRBJ1-2
DNA: TGCGCCACCAACCTTTGGGACAGGGCTACGAAGGCTAACTATGGCTACACCTTC
CDR3: CATNLWDRATKANYGYTF

size: .
D: .
V: TRBV27
J: TRBJ1-6
DNA: TGTGCCAGCAGTCCCGCTGTGGGGGCCTCCTATAATTCACCCCTCCACTTT
CDR3: CASSPAVGASYNSPLHF

size: once
D: TRBD2
V: TRBV7-6
J: TRBJ2-5
DNA: TGTGCCAGCAGCTTAGGCGGGGGGGCCTGGGAGACCCAGTACTTC
CDR3: CASSLGGGAWETQYF

size: .
D: .
V: TRBV9
J: TRBJ2-3
DNA: TGTGCCAGCAGCGCCGGACACTTCCGCACAGATACGCAGTATTTT
CDR3: CASSAGHFRTDTQYF

size: .
D: .
V: TRBV6-5
J: TRBJ2-7
DNA: TGTGCCAGCAGATCGCGGGACATAACCTACGAGCAGTACTTC
CDR3: CASRSRDITYEQYF

size: once
D: TRBD2
V: TRBV9
J: TRBJ2-5
DNA: TGTGCCAGCAGCCCCGGTGGGGGGGTTGGGGAGACCCAGTACTTC
CDR3: CASSPGGGVGETQYF

size: once
D: .
V: TRBV7-6
J: TRBJ1-1
DNA: TGTGCCAGCAGCTTAAGGGGAACTGAAGCTTTCTTT
CDR3: CASSLRGTEAFF

size: .
D: TRBD1
V: TRBV9
J: TRBJ1-2
DNA: TGTGCCAGCAGCCCCACCCGACAGGGCTTC
CDR3: CASSPTRQGF

size: once
D: TRBD2
V: TRBV7-9
J: TRBJ2-1
DNA: TGTGCCAGCAGCCGGACTAGCGGGGCCTACAATGAGCAGTTCTTC
CDR3: CASSRTSGAYNEQFF

size: .
D: .
V: TRBV7-8
J: TRBJ1-2
DNA: TGTGCCAGCAGCTTAGGCGTCCAGGGGTCGATTATCTATGGCTACACCTTC
CDR3: CASSLGVQGSIIYGYTF

size: .
D: .
V: TRBV9
J: TRBJ1-4
DNA: TGTGCCAGCAGCGTAGGAGCCGATCATCCCGAAAAACTGTTTTTT
CDR3: CASSVGADHPEKLFF

size: .
D: .
V: TRBV21-1
J: TRBJ2-1
DNA: TGTGCCAGCAGCAAGAGGGGGGGGGAGCAGTTCTTC
CDR3: CASSKRGGEQFF

size: .
D: TRBD2
V: TRBV7-6
J: TRBJ2-5
DNA: TGTGCCAGCAGCTTAGGGACTAGCGGGGGGGGCGAGACCCAGTACTTC
CDR3: CASSLGTSGGGETQYF

size: few
D: .
V: TRBV6-5
J: TRBJ2-3
DNA: TGTGCCAGCAGCCAGTCCGACAGGAGCACAGATACGCAGTATTTT
CDR3: CASSQSDRSTDTQYF